This T cell receptor beta chain was captured by sequencing in a study of cytomegalovirus exposure and HLA in healthy donors. Study results and caveats: Some TCR beta chains (164 of them) were listed as cytomegalovirus-associated.

About this clone: What it binds is not known.

In the PCR, 60 Vbeta and 13 Jbeta primers were used. Method: immunoSEQ multiplex PCR; TCRdb's copy keeps in-frame clones and lacks some. Of 150,000 to 200,000 clones in the sample, about 76% were seen once. Losses at the gene ends were 2 bases for V and 5 bases for J; bases not matched to a gene: 3. CDR3 size: 14 residues. In germline, CDR1 is MGHRA, CDR2 YSYEKL. Sequences were obtained from PBMCs. The genes are TRBV4-1 and TRBJ1-2; 9 positions match TRBD1. The sequence derives from a woman aged 50 to 60 in good health and CMV-seronegative. The CDR3 DNA is TGCGCCAGCAGCCAAACCGGGACAGGGTATGGCTACACCTTC. It codes for CASSQTGTGYGYTF.